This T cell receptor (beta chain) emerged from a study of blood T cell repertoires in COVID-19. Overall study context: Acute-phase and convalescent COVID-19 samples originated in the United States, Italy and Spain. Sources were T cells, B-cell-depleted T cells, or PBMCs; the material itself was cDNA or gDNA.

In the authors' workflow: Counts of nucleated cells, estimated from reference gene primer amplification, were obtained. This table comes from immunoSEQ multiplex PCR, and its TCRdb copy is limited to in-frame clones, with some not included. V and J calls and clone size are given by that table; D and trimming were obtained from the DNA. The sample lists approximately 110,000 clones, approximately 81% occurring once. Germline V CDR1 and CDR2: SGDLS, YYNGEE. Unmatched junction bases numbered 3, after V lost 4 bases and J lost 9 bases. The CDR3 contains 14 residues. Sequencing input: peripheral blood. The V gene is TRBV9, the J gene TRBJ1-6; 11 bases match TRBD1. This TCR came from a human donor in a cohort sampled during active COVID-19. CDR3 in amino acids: CASSSGTGGSPLHF. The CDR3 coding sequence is TGTGCCAGCAGCTCCGGGACAGGGGGTTCACCCCTCCACTTT.